This entry lists 20 T cell receptor beta chains sequenced from one sample in a study of monozygotic twins with inflammatory bowel disease. Using the 5' RACE reads, TCRdb records one entry per CDR3 protein without DNA. The table for this sample gives 150,000 or so distinct CDR3 sequences. The sequenced sample consisted of blood. Every receptor here comes from a human donor with ulcerative colitis or Crohn's disease, or a healthy co-twin of an affected twin (not recorded which).

The chain is built from TRBV20-1 and TRBJ2-7; as DNA is missing, the TRBD1 call by TCRdb cannot be tested. CDR3 length equals 15 residues. In germline, CDR1 is DFQATT, CDR2 SNEGSKA (reference sequence). This CDR3 is CSAPPGSFRAYEQYF.

The chain is built from TRBV7-2 and TRBJ2-2. Germline V CDR1 and CDR2: SGHTA, FQGNSA. The CDR3 runs to 15 residues. The CDR3 loop reads CASSTRSVDTGELFF.

The chain combines TRBV12-3 or TRBV12-4 with TRBJ2-1. The CDR3 spans 14 residues. CDR3 amino acids: CASIRLASYNEQFF.

The chain is built from TRBV5-1 and TRBJ2-3; TCRdb's D call of TRBD1 is untestable without DNA. This CDR3 has 13 residues. Germline CDR1 is SGHRS and CDR2 is YFSETQ. CDR3 in amino acids: CASSVRGPDTQYF.

The rearrangement joins TRBV20-1 to TRBJ2-2; TCRdb indicates TRBD2, and absent DNA this call remains unverified. This CDR3 spans 16 amino acids. The V gene's germline CDR1 is DFQATT and CDR2 SNEGSKA (reference sequence). The chain's CDR3 is CSASKLAGGPEGELFF.

The chain recombines TRBV29-1 with TRBJ2-7; TCRdb lists TRBD2, though no DNA is available to test this call. The CDR3 loop spans 13 amino acids. CDR1 and CDR2 from the germline V gene are SQVTM and ANQGSEA. This CDR3 is CSVDRSGSYEQYF.

J is TRBJ2-7 and V is TRBV11-2; TCRdb lists TRBD2, though no DNA is available to test this call. The CDR3 sequence is 15 residues long. Germline V gene data show CDR1 as SGHAT and CDR2 as FQNNGV. The CDR3 loop reads CASSLGTGASYEQYF. The whole variable domain, remainder taken from reference TRBV11-2 and TRBJ2-7, is EAGVAQSPRYKIIEKRQSVAFWCNPISGHATLYWYQQILGQGPKLLIQFQNNGVVDDSQLPKDRFSAERLKGVDSTLKIQPAKLEDSAVYLCASSLGTGASYEQYFGPGTRLTVT.

The J gene is TRBJ1-5, the V gene TRBV28. Germline V lookup: CDR1 MDHEN, CDR2 SYDVKM. CDR3 length: 14 residues. The CDR3 is CASSLYRDNQPQHF.

The chain recombines TRBV6-5 with TRBJ1-2; TCRdb outputs TRBD1, but without DNA this stays unchecked. Germline V lookup: CDR1 MNHEY, CDR2 SVGAGI. This CDR3 is 13 amino acids long. The CDR3 is CASTGDRAGSYTF.

The chain is built from TRBV27 and TRBJ2-2; TCRdb names TRBD2, which stays unverified in the absence of DNA. The CDR3 has 16 residues. The germline CDR1 and CDR2 sequences are MNHEY and SMNVEV (reference sequence). The CDR3: CASSLSWGLYTGKLFF.

V is TRBV6-1 and J is TRBJ2-7; TCRdb selects TRBD2, and the lack of DNA leaves this call unchecked. This CDR3 region has 16 residues. Germline CDR1 reads MNHNS; CDR2 reads SASEGT. Here the CDR3 reads CASSEASGLAGYEQYF.

This chain's CDR3 is CASSPMGQGAYEQYF. The J gene is TRBJ2-7, the V gene TRBV18; as DNA is missing, the TRBD1 call by TCRdb cannot be tested. Germline CDR1 and CDR2: KGHSH and LQKENI. This CDR3 region has 15 residues.

The chain has TRBV10-2 and TRBJ1-2; TCRdb indicates TRBD1, and absent DNA this call remains unverified. Germline V gene sequence: CDR1 WSHSY, CDR2 SAAADI. CDR3 length: 12 residues. CDR3 sequence: CASGQGDYGYTF.

The chain uses TRBV12-3 or TRBV12-4 and TRBJ2-1; absent DNA, TCRdb's TRBD1 call cannot be checked. This CDR3 has 14 residues. CDR3 loop: CATPGESRYNEQFF.

V is TRBV4-3 and J is TRBJ2-1; the TRBD1 assignment by TCRdb is unverifiable without DNA. CDR3 length: 13 amino acids. Germline CDR1 reads LGHNA; CDR2 reads YSLEER. CDR3 loop: CASSQADRAQRFF.

The rearrangement joins TRBV7-2 to TRBJ2-7; TCRdb returns TRBD1, unconfirmable since there is no DNA. The germline CDR1 and CDR2 sequences are SGHTA and FQGNSA. The length of the CDR3 is 15 residues. Here the CDR3 reads CASSLMSRKPYEQYF.

CDR3 region: CSVGPRAGPYEQYF. V usage is TRBV29-1 and J usage is TRBJ2-7; with no DNA, the TCRdb D assignment of TRBD1 cannot be verified. Germline CDR1 reads SQVTM; CDR2 reads ANQGSEA. The CDR3 has 14 residues.

V is TRBV28 and J is TRBJ1-1; TCRdb gives TRBD1 as the D gene, but with no DNA this cannot be confirmed. Germline CDR1 and CDR2: MDHEN and SYDVKM. This CDR3 has 13 amino acids. The CDR3 reads CASSLRGQPEAFF. The full variable domain, in which reference TRBV28 and TRBJ1-1 provide the parts outside the CDR3, is DVKVTQSSRYLVKRTGEKVFLECVQDMDHENMFWYRQDPGLGLRLIYFSYDVKMKEKGDIPEGYSVSREKKERFSLILESASTNQTSMYLCASSLRGQPEAFFGQGTRLTVV.

The CDR3 loop is CASSVPRKGEQYF. The chain has TRBV3-1 and TRBJ2-7; TCRdb calls TRBD1, which cannot be checked without DNA. CDR1 and CDR2 (germline): LGHDT, YNNKEL (reference sequence). CDR3 size: 13 residues.

The chain links TRBV5-1 to TRBJ2-1. This CDR3 is built from 15 residues. In germline, CDR1 is SGHRS, CDR2 YFSETQ. The CDR3 reads CASRLHRGSYNEQFF.